These 10 T cell receptor beta chains came from one sample sequenced in a study of cytotoxic CD8 clonotypes in ibrutinib-treated CLL. Generated by immunoSEQ multiplex PCR, the TCRdb table keeps only in-frame clones and is missing some. Found here are 150,000 to 250,000 clones, 72% of them singletons; the top ten hold over 10%. The sequencing used PBMCs, collected after 24 months of ibrutinib treatment. The origin of the receptors is a human donor with chronic lymphocytic leukemia.

This chain joins TRBV11-2 and TRBJ2-2; tentative D call: TRBD1 (6 bases). The CDR3 is made up of 13 amino acids. Germline values: CDR1 SGHAT, CDR2 FQNNGV. Trimming shortened V by 6 bases and J by 6 bases, and 11 bases separated the two germline ends. The CDR3 nucleotides are TGTGCCAGCAGAAATACAGGGTCCGGGGAGCTGTTTTTT. Its protein product is CASRNTGSGELFF.

This chain links TRBV7-2 with TRBJ1-5, with D tentatively TRBD1 (5 bases). This CDR3 comprises 15 residues. V was cut by 5 bases and J by 7 bases, with 18 bases left in between. Germline V CDR1 and CDR2: SGHTA, FQGNSA. CDR3 sequence (DNA): TGTGCCAGCAGCCGGGGTGGGACTTCTGGACAGCCCCAGCATTTT. Its protein product is CASSRGGTSGQPQHF.

The CDR3 DNA reads as TGTGCCAGCAGTTCCTTAAATGAAAAACTGTTTTTT. Translation: CASSSLNEKLFF. V is TRBV6-5 and J is TRBJ1-4; D is uncertain. There are 12 residues in the CDR3. The germline gives CDR1 MNHEY, CDR2 SVGAGI. Trimming took 4 bases from V and 5 from J, leaving 5 bases between them.

The J gene is TRBJ2-7, the V gene TRBV18; 9 nucleotides match TRBD2. The CDR3 spans 16 residues. CDR1 KGHSH and CDR2 LQKENI come from the germline V gene. The V and J ends lost 6 bases and 3 bases, in that order; junction bases with no gene match: 12. DNA for the CDR3: TGTGCCAGCTCTCCCGCTTTAGCGGGAGAACGCTACGAGCAGTACTTC. Amino acid sequence: CASSPALAGERYEQYF.

The V and J genes are TRBV5-1 and TRBJ2-3; no definite D call. The germline V and J ends were trimmed by 1 base and 4 bases, with 7 bases remaining between them. This CDR3 comprises 13 residues. Germline CDR1 and CDR2: SGHRS and YFSETQ. The CDR3 DNA reads as TGCGCCAGCAGCTTGTTTCGCGCAGATACGCAGTATTTT. Protein: CASSLFRADTQYF.

The gene calls are TRBV21-1 and TRBJ2-2; the table's D call, TRBD1, has no DNA check behind it. TRBV21-1 is annotated as a pseudogene. This CDR3 has 14 amino acids. CDR3: CASSSRGPTGELFF. The CDR3 region has the DNA TGTGCCAGCAGCAGCAGGGGGCCCACCGGGGAGCTGTTTTTT.

The rearrangement links TRBV4-1 to TRBJ2-1; 12 nucleotides align to TRBD2. The V segment lost 4 bases and the J segment 1 base; nucleotides outside the gene matches: 5. CDR1 is MGHRA and CDR2 is YSYEKL in the germline V gene. The CDR3 is made up of 17 amino acids. The CDR3 coding sequence is TGCGCCAGCAGCCCACTAGCGGGAGGTGCGTCCTACAATGAGCAGTTCTTC. Translated: CASSPLAGGASYNEQFF.

This chain uses TRBV7-2 with TRBJ2-7; 8 nucleotides align to TRBD2. CDR1 and CDR2 (germline): SGHTA, FQGNSA. Trimming took 1 base from V and 7 from J; bases not matched to a gene: 9. This CDR3 is 15 amino acids long. CDR3 sequence (DNA): TGTGCCAGCAGCTTAGAAGGAGCGGGAGTGAGTGAGCAGTACTTC. Its protein product is CASSLEGAGVSEQYF.

The J gene is TRBJ1-2, the V gene TRBV4-1; TRBD1 might be the D (6 bases). The CDR3 spans 14 residues. CDR1 and CDR2 (germline): MGHRA, YSYEKL. Trimming left V 4 bases short and J 1 base short, with 10 bases between. The CDR3 DNA reads as TGCGCCAGCAGCCCCCGGGACATTAACTATGGCTACACCTTC. The encoded protein is CASSPRDINYGYTF.

This sequence joins TRBV7-9 and TRBJ1-1; D not resolved. The CDR3 sequence is 13 residues long. The germline V gene encodes CDR1 SEHNR and CDR2 FQNEAQ (reference sequence). V gave up 4 bases and J gave up 4 bases, with 10 bases separating them. CDR3 amino acids: CASSYELGTEAFF. The CDR3 DNA reads TGTGCCAGCAGCTACGAACTGGGCACTGAAGCTTTCTTT.